These 18 T cell receptor beta chains originate from one sample sequenced in a study of blood T cell repertoires in COVID-19. Here immunoSEQ multiplex PCR was the method, and the copy in TCRdb shows in-frame clones only, minus some. The sample holds roughly 180,000 clones, roughly 84% seen once. Sequencing was carried out using PBMCs or T cells enriched from blood (not recorded which). These receptors all stem from a man between 60 and 75 years old who had recovered from COVID-19.

The V and J genes are TRBV28 and TRBJ1-2, with D unresolved. Trimming stripped 7 bases from V and 8 bases from J, with 20 bases between. CDR1 is MDHEN, CDR2 SYDVKM, per germline. The CDR3 is made up of 14 amino acids. DNA of the CDR3: TGTGCCAGCACTCGCATGGGCGGGAGATCCGGCTACACCTTC. Its translation is CASTRMGGRSGYTF.

J is TRBJ2-1 and V is TRBV4-1; 9 nucleotides align to TRBD1. Trimming removed 4 bases from V and 7 bases from J; junction bases left unmatched: 8. This CDR3 has 15 amino acids. Germline V gene data show CDR1 as MGHRA and CDR2 as YSYEKL. The CDR3 nucleotides read TGCGCCAGCAGCCGCGGGACAGGGAGAATGAATGAGCAGTTCTTC. It translates to CASSRGTGRMNEQFF.

CDR3 sequence reads: CASSYSGTGYEQYF. CDR3 nucleotides: TGTGCCAGCAGTTACTCCGGGACAGGCTACGAGCAGTACTTC. This chain links TRBV6-5 with TRBJ2-7; TRBD1 agrees at 8 bases. V shed 0 bases, J shed 3 bases, and the junction held 1 base outside the gene matches. The germline V gene encodes CDR1 MNHEY and CDR2 SVGAGI. CDR3 length equals 14 residues.

The chain recombines TRBV4-2 with TRBJ2-1; D uncertain. The CDR3 spans 16 residues. Trimming shortened V by 0 bases and J by 8 bases, and 17 bases separated the two germline ends. Germline V gene lookup returns CDR1 LGHNA and CDR2 YNFKEQ. CDR3 in DNA: TGTGCCAGCAGCCAAGATCCCCTGATCATCCCAGATGAGCAGTTCTTC. Translation: CASSQDPLIIPDEQFF.

The rearrangement links TRBV2 to TRBJ1-6, with 11 bases fitting TRBD1. The CDR3 sequence is 16 residues long. Per the germline V gene, CDR1 is SNHLY and CDR2 is FYNNEI. Germline trimming cut 3 bases from V and 7 bases from J; bases unmatched to any gene: 5. CDR3 sequence: CASSEVRTGGNSPLHF. For the CDR3, the DNA is TGTGCCAGCAGTGAGGTGAGGACAGGGGGCAATTCACCCCTCCACTTT. The whole variable domain, filled in from reference TRBV2 and TRBJ1-6, reads EPEVTQTPSHQVTQMGQEVILRCVPISNHLYFYWYRQILGQKVEFLVSFYNNEISEKSEIFDDQFSVERPDGSNFTLKIRSTKLEDSAMYFCASSEVRTGGNSPLHFGNGTRLTVT.

The chain couples TRBV6-5 to TRBJ1-5; D is unclear. Trimming shortened V by 7 bases and J by 4 bases, and 11 bases separated the two germline ends. CDR3 length: 13 amino acids. In germline, CDR1 is MNHEY, CDR2 SVGAGI. CDR3 protein: CASTEGRNQPQHF. In nucleotides, the CDR3 is TGTGCCAGCACCGAAGGCAGGAATCAGCCCCAGCATTTT.

The chain carries TRBV3-1 (or the pseudogene TRBV3-2) and TRBJ2-7, with a possible D match to TRBD1 (5 bases). Germline CDR1 is LGHDT and CDR2 is YNNKEL (reference sequence). V gave up 1 base and J gave up 3 bases, with 19 bases separating them. The CDR3 contains 17 residues. The CDR3 DNA reads TGTGCCAGCAGCCAAGCGCCCTCTAGGGGTCTCCACTACGAGCAGTACTTC. Translating it yields CASSQAPSRGLHYEQYF.

CDR3 DNA sequence: TGTGCCAGCAGCTGGGACAGGGGATCCTACGAGCAGTACTTC. This translates into CASSWDRGSYEQYF. This sequence joins TRBV7-2 and TRBJ2-7, with 10 bases lining up with TRBD1. Germline V gives CDR1 SGHTA, CDR2 FQGNSA. The CDR3 covers 14 residues. The V segment lost 4 bases and the J segment 1 base; nucleotides outside the gene matches: 1.

The V and J genes are TRBV5-1 and TRBJ2-1, with D perhaps matching TRBD2 (7 bases). V gave up 1 base and J gave up 0 bases, with 14 bases separating them. The CDR3 consists of 17 residues. Per germline, CDR1 SGHRS and CDR2 YFSETQ. CDR3 DNA sequence: TGCGCCAGCAGCTTGATTCCGGGGGGCGACTCCTACAATGAGCAGTTCTTC. Encoded protein: CASSLIPGGDSYNEQFF.

This clone was detected a few times. V usage is TRBV27 and J usage is TRBJ1-6; D remains unclear. V was shortened by 7 bases and J by 14 bases, with 18 bases between the two germline ends. From germline, CDR1 is MNHEY and CDR2 SMNVEV (reference sequence). The CDR3 runs 13 residues. This chain's CDR3 is CASTTRAGSTLHF. CDR3 DNA sequence: TGTGCCAGCACCACCCGGGCGGGATCCACCCTCCACTTT.

This clone came up a few times. This rearrangement joins TRBV5-1 to TRBJ2-7; the match to TRBD1 covers 7 bases. V shed 2 bases and J 0 bases; nucleotides not matched to a gene: 5. CDR1 is SGHRS and CDR2 is YFSETQ in the germline V gene. The CDR3 length is 15 residues. CDR3 DNA sequence: TGCGCCAGCAGCTTAGGGACAGCTAGCTCCTACGAGCAGTACTTC. Translation gives CASSLGTASSYEQYF.

The chain carries TRBV19 and TRBJ2-7; 9 positions agree with TRBD1. The CDR3 is 14 amino acids. The ends lost 5 bases at V and 5 bases at J; junction bases unmatched: 7. Germline-derived CDR1 and CDR2 are LNHDA and SQIVND (reference sequence). The CDR3 DNA is TGTGCCAGTAGTGTACAGGGGGCGCGTAACGAGCAGTACTTC. Amino acid sequence: CASSVQGARNEQYF.

This chain links TRBV14 with TRBJ2-1; D uncertain. Per the germline V gene, CDR1 is SGHDN and CDR2 is FVKESK. Trimming stripped 6 bases from V and 6 bases from J, with 12 bases between. CDR3 length equals 13 residues. CDR3 nucleotides: TGTGCCAGCAGTCTTACCAGAAGCAATGAGCAGTTCTTC. Translated, it gives CASSLTRSNEQFF.

The rearrangement uses TRBV19 and TRBJ1-5, with a possible D match to TRBD1 (5 bases). V was cut by 6 bases and J by 6 bases, with 12 bases left in between. There are 13 residues in the CDR3. Germline V gene sequence: CDR1 LNHDA, CDR2 SQIVND (reference sequence). This chain's CDR3 is CASSEGVGQPQHF. CDR3 nucleotides: TGTGCCAGTAGCGAAGGGGTTGGTCAGCCCCAGCATTTT.

This clone was observed many times. The chain uses TRBV7-8 and TRBJ2-7; maybe TRBD1 (5 bases). The CDR3 is 15 residues long. CDR1 and CDR2 from the germline V gene are SGHVS and FQNEAQ. V lost 4 bases, J lost 3 bases, and 16 bases lay in between. CDR3 bases: TGTGCCAGCAGCTACGGAACCCCACAGGTCTACGAGCAGTACTTC. It codes for CASSYGTPQVYEQYF. The full variable domain, its missing parts supplied by reference TRBV7-8 and TRBJ2-7, is GAGVSQSPRYKVAKRGQDVALRCDPISGHVSLFWYQQALGQGPEFLTYFQNEAQLDKSGLPSDRFFAERPEGSVSTLKIQRTQQEDSAVYLCASSYGTPQVYEQYFGPGTRLTVT.

The rearrangement uses TRBV10-3 and TRBJ2-7; perhaps TRBD2 as D (5 bases). Germline V lookup: CDR1 ENHRY, CDR2 SYGVKD. The CDR3 loop spans 14 amino acids. Trimming left V 2 bases short and J 5 bases short, with 13 bases between. CDR3 DNA sequence: TGTGCCATCAGTGAGCGTACAGCGGCTAACGAGCAGTACTTC. Residues: CAISERTAANEQYF.

This rearrangement joins TRBV5-8 to TRBJ2-7; 7 bases agree with TRBD1. Trimming at V came to 2 bases and at J to 6 bases, leaving 11 bases not matched to a gene. CDR3 size: 15 residues. Germline-derived CDR1 and CDR2 are SGHTS and YDEGEE. The CDR3 bases are TGTGCCAGCAGCTTATGGACAGGATCTCAGACCGAGCAGTACTTC. Translation gives CASSLWTGSQTEQYF.

This clone was counted a few times. The chain employs TRBV12-3 or TRBV12-4 and TRBJ2-5; D may be TRBD2 (6 bases). Trimming removed 6 bases from V and 7 bases from J, with 9 bases in between. The CDR3 sequence is 11 residues long. In DNA form, the CDR3 reads TGTGCCAGCAGGGGAGCGGGGACCCAGTACTTC. This sequence encodes CASRGAGTQYF.